Given below is one T cell receptor beta chain in context. The data are from a study of T cell changes during pregnancy in multiple sclerosis. The germline V and J ends were trimmed by 6 bases and 2 bases, with 12 bases remaining between them. From germline, CDR1 is SNHLY and CDR2 FYNNEI. The CDR3 consists of 14 residues. TCRdb keeps only in-frame clones here, not all; method: immunoSEQ multiplex PCR. This table holds tens of thousands of clones, 90% to 95% found once. The sequencing here drew on CD4+ T cells from peripheral blood mononuclear cells, taken in the first trimester of pregnancy. J is TRBJ2-3 and V is TRBV2, with D possibly TRBD1 on 6 matching bases. The receptor comes from a female donor with multiple sclerosis, enrolled in a pregnancy study. In DNA form, the CDR3 reads TGTGCCAGCAGCTACGGACAGATCACAGATACGCAGTATTTT. It specifies CASSYGQITDTQYF.